The clone carrying this T cell receptor beta chain showed up just once. Antigen specificity is unknown. These data originate in a study of cytomegalovirus exposure and HLA in healthy donors. Regarding the study as a whole: In a later analysis, most CMV-associated TCR beta chains appeared HLA-restricted. Other equally common chains were less clonally expanded than HLA-associated TCR beta chains, a later analysis showed.

Trimming cost V 5 bases and J 1 base, with 13 bases left between them. CDR3 size: 15 residues. Germline lookup yields CDR1 MRHNA and CDR2 SNTAGT. The PCR used 60 Vbeta and 13 Jbeta primers. Sequenced by immunoSEQ multiplex PCR; TCRdb stores in-frame clones only, minus some. The sample yields roughly 100,000 clones, 78% seen once. This chain links TRBV6-4 with TRBJ2-3; the D gene is possibly TRBD2 (5 bases). Sequencing input: PBMCs. The source of this sequence is a man aged 30 to 45 in good health and CMV-seronegative. CDR3 sequence (DNA): TGTGCCAGCAGTCGGATCGGAGGCCGCACAGATACGCAGTATTTT. The encoded protein is CASSRIGGRTDTQYF.